This T cell receptor (beta chain) was captured in a study of control samples from healthy donors and cancer patients. Between the trimmed V and J ends, which lost 4 bases and 2 bases, there was a span of 12 bases. Germline V gene data show CDR1 as SNHLY and CDR2 as FYNNEI. This CDR3 comprises 14 residues. Profiled with immunoSEQ multiplex PCR; TCRdb holds only in-frame clones, not every one. The sample shows around 45,000 clones, about three quarters of them seen only once. The clonotype comes from a male donor with melanoma. The V gene is TRBV2, the J gene TRBJ2-7; D gene ambiguous. Material for sequencing was formalin-fixed, paraffin-embedded tissue. For the CDR3, the DNA is TGTGCCAGCAGTGGTGGGCAGCGCACCTACGAGCAGTACTTC. This sequence encodes CASSGGQRTYEQYF.